These 5 T cell receptor beta chains were sequenced from one sample in a study of blood T cell repertoires in COVID-19. Assay used: immunoSEQ multiplex PCR; TCRdb lists only in-frame clones, some missing. Among about half a million clones listed, 75% to 90% were seen once. Sequencing used peripheral blood. All receptors come from a man in his late teens or twenties with COVID-19, enrolled during active disease.

Only one count was recorded for this clone. This chain joins TRBV27 and TRBJ2-1; TRBD2 matches 9 bases. The V and J ends lost 6 bases and 6 bases, in that order; junction bases with no gene match: 21. Per germline, CDR1 MNHEY and CDR2 SMNVEV (reference sequence). The CDR3 runs 19 residues. The CDR3 loop reads CASSLRTGFSGRGSNEQFF. CDR3 bases: TGTGCCAGCAGCTTAAGGACGGGATTTAGCGGGAGAGGGAGCAATGAGCAGTTCTTC.

The CDR3 region is CASQYSGTVNEKLFF. The CDR3 DNA reads as TGTGCCAGCCAGTACTCCGGGACAGTAAATGAAAAACTGTTTTTT. The rearrangement uses TRBV2 and TRBJ1-4; 7 nucleotides agree with TRBD1. Germline assignment: CDR1 SNHLY and CDR2 FYNNEI. Trimming at V came to 8 bases and at J to 5 bases, leaving 11 bases not matched to a gene. This CDR3 is built from 15 residues. The complete variable domain, with remaining parts taken from reference TRBV2 and TRBJ1-4, reads EPEVTQTPSHQVTQMGQEVILRCVPISNHLYFYWYRQILGQKVEFLVSFYNNEISEKSEIFDDQFSVERPDGSNFTLKIRSTKLEDSAMYFCASQYSGTVNEKLFFGSGTQLSVL.

This chain links TRBV5-8 with TRBJ1-6, with 7 bases fitting TRBD1. Germline CDR1 is SGHTS and CDR2 is YDEGEE. This CDR3 is built from 14 residues. With V trimmed by 0 bases and J by 7 bases, 1 base remained unmatched. Here the CDR3 DNA reads TGTGCCAGCAGCTTGGGGGACAGAAATTCACCCCTCCACTTT. Translation gives CASSLGDRNSPLHF.

This clone was picked up a small number of times. The J gene is TRBJ1-5, the V gene TRBV7-2, with 7 bases aligning to TRBD1. Germline V gene lookup returns CDR1 SGHTA and CDR2 FQGNSA. The J segment lost 3 bases and the V segment lost 5 bases, leaving 4 bases of the junction unmatched. CDR3 length: 14 residues. CDR3: CASSRTGYNQPQHF. Here the CDR3 DNA reads TGTGCCAGCAGCCGGACAGGTTACAATCAGCCCCAGCATTTT.

This clone was found once. The chain carries TRBV7-9 and TRBJ2-1; D is ambiguous. This CDR3 is 13 amino acids long. The germline gives CDR1 SEHNR, CDR2 FQNEAQ (reference sequence). The V end lost 3 bases, the J end lost 7 bases, and 10 bases lay between the germline ends. The CDR3 loop reads CASSFLLTNEQFF. CDR3 nucleotides: TGTGCCAGCAGCTTCTTATTGACAAATGAGCAGTTCTTC.